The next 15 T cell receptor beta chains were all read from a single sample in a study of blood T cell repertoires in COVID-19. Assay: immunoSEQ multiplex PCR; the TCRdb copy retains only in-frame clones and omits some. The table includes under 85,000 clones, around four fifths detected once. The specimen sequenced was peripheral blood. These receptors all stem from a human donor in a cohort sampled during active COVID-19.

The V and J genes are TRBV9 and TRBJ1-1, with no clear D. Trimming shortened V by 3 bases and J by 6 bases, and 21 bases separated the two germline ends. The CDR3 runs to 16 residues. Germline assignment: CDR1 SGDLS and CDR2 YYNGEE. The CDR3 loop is CASSARRRGGGAEAFF. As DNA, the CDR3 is TGTGCCAGCAGCGCCCGGCGTCGGGGTGGAGGCGCTGAAGCTTTCTTT.

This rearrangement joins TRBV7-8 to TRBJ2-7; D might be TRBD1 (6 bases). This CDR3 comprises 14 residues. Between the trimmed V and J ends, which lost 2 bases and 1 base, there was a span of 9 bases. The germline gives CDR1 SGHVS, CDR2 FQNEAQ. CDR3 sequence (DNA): TGTGCCAGCAGCTTAAGGGACATATCCTACGAGCAGTACTTC. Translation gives CASSLRDISYEQYF. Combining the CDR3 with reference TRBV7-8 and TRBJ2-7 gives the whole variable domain GAGVSQSPRYKVAKRGQDVALRCDPISGHVSLFWYQQALGQGPEFLTYFQNEAQLDKSGLPSDRFFAERPEGSVSTLKIQRTQQEDSAVYLCASSLRDISYEQYFGPGTRLTVT.

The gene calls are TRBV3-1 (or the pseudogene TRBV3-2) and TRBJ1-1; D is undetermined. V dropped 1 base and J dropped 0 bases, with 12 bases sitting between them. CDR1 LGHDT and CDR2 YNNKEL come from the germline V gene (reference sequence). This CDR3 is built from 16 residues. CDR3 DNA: TGTGCCAGCAGCCAAGGGCAAACGTTCATGAACACTGAAGCTTTCTTT. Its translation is CASSQGQTFMNTEAFF.

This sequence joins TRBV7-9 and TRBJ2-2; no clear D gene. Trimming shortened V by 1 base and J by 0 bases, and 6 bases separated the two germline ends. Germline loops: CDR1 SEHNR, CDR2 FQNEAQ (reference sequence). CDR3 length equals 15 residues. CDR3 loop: CASSLGATNTGELFF. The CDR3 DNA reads TGTGCCAGCAGCTTAGGGGCAACGAACACCGGGGAGCTGTTTTTT.

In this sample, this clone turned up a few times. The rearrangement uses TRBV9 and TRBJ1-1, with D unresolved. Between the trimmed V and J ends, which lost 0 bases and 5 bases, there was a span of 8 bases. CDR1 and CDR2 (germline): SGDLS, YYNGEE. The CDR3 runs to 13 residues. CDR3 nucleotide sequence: TGTGCCAGCAGCGTAGAGGCGGGGACTGAAGCTTTCTTT. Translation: CASSVEAGTEAFF.

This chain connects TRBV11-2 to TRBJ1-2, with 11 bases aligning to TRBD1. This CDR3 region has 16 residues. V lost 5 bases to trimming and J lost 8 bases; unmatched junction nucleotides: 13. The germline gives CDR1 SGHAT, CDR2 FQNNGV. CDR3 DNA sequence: TGTGCCAGCAGCCCGGATACGGGACAGGGGGTAGGAGGCTACACCTTC. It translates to CASSPDTGQGVGGYTF. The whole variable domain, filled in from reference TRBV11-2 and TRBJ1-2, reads EAGVAQSPRYKIIEKRQSVAFWCNPISGHATLYWYQQILGQGPKLLIQFQNNGVVDDSQLPKDRFSAERLKGVDSTLKIQPAKLEDSAVYLCASSPDTGQGVGGYTFGSGTRLTVV.

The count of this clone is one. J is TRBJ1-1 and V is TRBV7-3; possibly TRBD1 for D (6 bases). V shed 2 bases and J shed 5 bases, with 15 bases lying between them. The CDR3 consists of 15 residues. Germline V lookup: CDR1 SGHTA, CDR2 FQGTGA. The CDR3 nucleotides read TGTGCCAGCAGCTTATTCGGGGGGCTTCAGACTGAAGCTTTCTTT. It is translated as CASSLFGGLQTEAFF.

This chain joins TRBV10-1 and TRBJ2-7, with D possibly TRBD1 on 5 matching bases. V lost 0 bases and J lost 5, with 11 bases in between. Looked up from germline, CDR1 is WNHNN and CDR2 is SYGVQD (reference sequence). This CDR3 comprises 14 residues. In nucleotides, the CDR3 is TGCGCCAGCAGTGAGTCAGGGGTCCTAAACGAGCAGTACTTC. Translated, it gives CASSESGVLNEQYF.

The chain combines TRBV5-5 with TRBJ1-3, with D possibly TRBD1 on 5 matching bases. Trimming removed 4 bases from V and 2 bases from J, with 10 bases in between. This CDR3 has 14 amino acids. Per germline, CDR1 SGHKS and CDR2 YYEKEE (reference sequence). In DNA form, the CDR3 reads TGTGCCAGCAGCGCTCAGGGTACTGGAAACACCATATATTTT. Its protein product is CASSAQGTGNTIYF.

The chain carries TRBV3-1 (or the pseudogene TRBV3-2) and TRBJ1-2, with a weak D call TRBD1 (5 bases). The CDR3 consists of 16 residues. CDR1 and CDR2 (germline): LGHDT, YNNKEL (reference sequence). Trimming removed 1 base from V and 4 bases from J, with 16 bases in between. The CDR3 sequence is CASSQASGERSYGYTF. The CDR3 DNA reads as TGTGCCAGCAGCCAAGCGTCGGGGGAACGGAGCTATGGCTACACCTTC.

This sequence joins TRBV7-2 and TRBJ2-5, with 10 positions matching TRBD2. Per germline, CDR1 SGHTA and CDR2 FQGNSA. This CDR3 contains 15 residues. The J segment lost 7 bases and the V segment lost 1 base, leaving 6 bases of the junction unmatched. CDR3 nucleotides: TGTGCCAGCAGCTTAGGACCTAGCGGGGGTTGGACCCAGTACTTC. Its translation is CASSLGPSGGWTQYF.

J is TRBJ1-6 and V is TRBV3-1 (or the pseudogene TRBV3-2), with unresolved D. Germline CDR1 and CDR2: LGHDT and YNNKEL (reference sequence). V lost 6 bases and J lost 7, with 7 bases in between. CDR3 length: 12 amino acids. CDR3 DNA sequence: TGTGCCAGCAGTCGTTCGAATTCACCCCTCCACTTT. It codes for CASSRSNSPLHF.

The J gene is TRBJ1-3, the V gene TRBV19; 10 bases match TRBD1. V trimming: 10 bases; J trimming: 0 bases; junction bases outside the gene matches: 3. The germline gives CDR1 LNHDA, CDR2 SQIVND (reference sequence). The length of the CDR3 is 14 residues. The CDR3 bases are TGTGCCACCTGGACAGGGGGCTCTGGAAACACCATATATTTT. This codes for CATWTGGSGNTIYF. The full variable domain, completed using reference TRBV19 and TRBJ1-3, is DGGITQSPKYLFRKEGQNVTLSCEQNLNHDAMYWYRQDPGQGLRLIYYSQIVNDFQKGDIAEGYSVSREKKESFPLTVTSAQKNPTAFYLCATWTGGSGNTIYFGEGSWLTVV.

For the CDR3, the DNA is TGTGCCAGCAGTAGAAGCGGGGGGGGAGATACGCAGTATTTT. The encoded protein is CASSRSGGGDTQYF. The chain uses TRBV7-8 and TRBJ2-3; 10 positions match TRBD2. Germline V CDR1 and CDR2: SGHVS, FQNEAQ. The CDR3 covers 14 residues. J lost 5 bases, V lost 6 bases, and 5 bases had no gene match.

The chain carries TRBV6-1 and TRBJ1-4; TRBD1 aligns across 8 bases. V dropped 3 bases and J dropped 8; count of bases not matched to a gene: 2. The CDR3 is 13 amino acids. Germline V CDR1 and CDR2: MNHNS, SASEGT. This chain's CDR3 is CASSDRGQEKLFF. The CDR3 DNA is TGTGCCAGCAGTGACAGGGGGCAAGAAAAACTGTTTTTT.